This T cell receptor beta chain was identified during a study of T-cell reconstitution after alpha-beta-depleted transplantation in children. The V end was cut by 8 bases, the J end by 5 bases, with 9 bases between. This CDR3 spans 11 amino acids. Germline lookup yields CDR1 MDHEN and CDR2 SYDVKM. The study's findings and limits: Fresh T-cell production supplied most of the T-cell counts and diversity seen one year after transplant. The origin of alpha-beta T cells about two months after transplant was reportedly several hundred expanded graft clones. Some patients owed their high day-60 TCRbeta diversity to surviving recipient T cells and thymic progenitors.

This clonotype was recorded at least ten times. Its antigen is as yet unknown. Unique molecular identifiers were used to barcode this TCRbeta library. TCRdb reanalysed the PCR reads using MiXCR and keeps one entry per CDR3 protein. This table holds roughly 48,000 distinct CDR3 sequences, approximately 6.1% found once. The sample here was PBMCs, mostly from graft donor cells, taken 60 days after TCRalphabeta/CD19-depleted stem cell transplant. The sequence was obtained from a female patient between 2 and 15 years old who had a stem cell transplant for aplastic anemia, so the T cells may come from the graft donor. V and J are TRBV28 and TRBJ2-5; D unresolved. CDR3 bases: TGTGCCAGCGGGTTGGGGGAGACCCAGTACTTC. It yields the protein CASGLGETQYF. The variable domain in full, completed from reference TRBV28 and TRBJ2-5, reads DVKVTQSSRYLVKRTGEKVFLECVQDMDHENMFWYRQDPGLGLRLIYFSYDVKMKEKGDIPEGYSVSREKKERFSLILESASTNQTSMYLCASGLGETQYFGPGTRLLVL.